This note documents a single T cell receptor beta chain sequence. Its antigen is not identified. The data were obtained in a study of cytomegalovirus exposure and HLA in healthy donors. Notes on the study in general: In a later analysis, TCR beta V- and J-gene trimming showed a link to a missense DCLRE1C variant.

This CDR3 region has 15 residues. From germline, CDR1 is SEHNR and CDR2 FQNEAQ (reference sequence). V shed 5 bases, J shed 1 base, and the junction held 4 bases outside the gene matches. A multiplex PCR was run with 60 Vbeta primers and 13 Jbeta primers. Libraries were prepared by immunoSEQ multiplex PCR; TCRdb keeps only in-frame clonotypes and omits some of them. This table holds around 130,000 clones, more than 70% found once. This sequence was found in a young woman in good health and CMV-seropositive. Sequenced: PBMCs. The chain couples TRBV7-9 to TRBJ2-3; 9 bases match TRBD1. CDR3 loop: CASSKQGAGTDTQYF. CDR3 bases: TGTGCCAGCAGCAAACAGGGGGCCGGCACAGATACGCAGTATTTT.